These T cell receptor beta chains were read from a single sample in a study of CD8 T cells in ankylosing spondylitis. Via MiXCR, TCRdb re-called the 5' RACE reads, giving one row per CDR3 protein. The sample holds more than 300,000 distinct CDR3 sequences, 8% seen once. The source material was blood, either unsorted or a sorted T cell fraction (not recorded which). These TCRs come from a male donor with ankylosing spondylitis. CDR3s include the opening cysteine and the closing phenylalanine or tryptophan. A D gene is named only where the DNA matches it firmly. Some rows mark clone size as missing; the rest say once, few, many or name a class of expanded clone.

v_gene: TRBV7-9
abundance: few
j_gene: TRBJ2-7
d_gene: .
CDR3aa: CASSWAGGAYEQYF
CDR3nt: TGTGCCAGCAGCTGGGCAGGCGGGGCCTACGAGCAGTACTTC

v_gene: TRBV6-1
abundance: .
j_gene: TRBJ2-3
d_gene: TRBD2
CDR3aa: CASSTTSATTDTQYF
CDR3nt: TGTGCCAGCAGCACAACTAGCGCTACCACAGATACGCAGTATTTT

v_gene: TRBV12-3/TRBV12-4
abundance: .
j_gene: TRBJ1-1
d_gene: .
CDR3aa: CASTPEAFF
CDR3nt: TGTGCCAGCACCCCCGAAGCTTTCTTT

v_gene: TRBV12-5
abundance: few
j_gene: TRBJ2-1
d_gene: TRBD2
CDR3aa: CASGLKLAGDNEQFF
CDR3nt: TGTGCTAGTGGTTTGAAACTAGCGGGAGACAATGAGCAGTTCTTC

v_gene: TRBV3-1
abundance: few
j_gene: TRBJ2-6
d_gene: .
CDR3aa: CASSQDPGHSRVLTF
CDR3nt: TGTGCCAGCAGCCAAGACCCGGGACACTCTAGAGTCCTGACTTTC

v_gene: TRBV10-3
abundance: many
j_gene: TRBJ2-7
d_gene: .
CDR3aa: CAISPAGGSFYEQYF
CDR3nt: TGTGCCATCAGTCCGGCCGGGGGTTCCTTCTACGAGCAGTACTTC

v_gene: TRBV7-3
abundance: many
j_gene: TRBJ2-1
d_gene: TRBD2
CDR3aa: CASSLLLAGVNEQFF
CDR3nt: TGTGCCAGCAGCTTATTACTAGCGGGAGTCAATGAGCAGTTCTTC

v_gene: TRBV9
abundance: many
j_gene: TRBJ2-1
d_gene: .
CDR3aa: CASSAAGPHNEQFF
CDR3nt: TGTGCCAGCAGCGCGGCCGGTCCCCACAATGAGCAGTTCTTC

v_gene: TRBV7-3
abundance: many
j_gene: TRBJ2-1
d_gene: .
CDR3aa: CASSPGIANNERFF
CDR3nt: TGTGCCAGCAGCCCCGGAATAGCTAACAATGAGCGGTTCTTC

v_gene: TRBV5-1
abundance: .
j_gene: TRBJ2-2
d_gene: TRBD1
CDR3aa: CASSTRGTGATGELFF
CDR3nt: TGCGCCAGCAGCACCCGCGGGACAGGGGCGACCGGGGAGCTGTTTTTT

v_gene: TRBV3-1
abundance: few
j_gene: TRBJ2-3
d_gene: TRBD2
CDR3aa: CASSLRLAGPSDTQYF
CDR3nt: TGTGCCAGCAGCCTCCGACTAGCGGGACCGTCAGATACGCAGTATTTT

v_gene: TRBV7-9
abundance: many
j_gene: TRBJ2-5
d_gene: .
CDR3aa: CASSLSGGQETQYF
CDR3nt: TGTGCCAGCAGCTTATCTGGGGGACAAGAGACCCAGTACTTC

v_gene: TRBV29-1
abundance: .
j_gene: TRBJ2-3
d_gene: .
CDR3aa: CSSRGDGSTDTQYF
CDR3nt: TGCAGCTCTAGGGGGGACGGGAGCACAGATACGCAGTATTTT

v_gene: TRBV5-5
abundance: few
j_gene: TRBJ2-5
d_gene: .
CDR3aa: CASSLAAQLETQYF
CDR3nt: TGTGCCAGCAGCTTGGCCGCGCAGTTGGAGACCCAGTACTTC

v_gene: TRBV20-1
abundance: few
j_gene: TRBJ2-7
d_gene: TRBD1
CDR3aa: CSATPGQGSGEQYF
CDR3nt: TGCAGTGCTACCCCGGGACAGGGTTCCGGGGAGCAGTACTTC

v_gene: TRBV12-3/TRBV12-4
abundance: few
j_gene: TRBJ2-3
d_gene: .
CDR3aa: CASTLMGADTQYF
CDR3nt: TGTGCCAGCACTCTAATGGGGGCAGATACGCAGTATTTT

v_gene: TRBV27
abundance: few
j_gene: TRBJ1-4
d_gene: .
CDR3aa: CASSLLQASGKLFF
CDR3nt: TGTGCCAGCAGTTTATTACAGGCCTCGGGAAAACTGTTTTTT

v_gene: TRBV3-1
abundance: few
j_gene: TRBJ1-1
d_gene: .
CDR3aa: CASSPSKRGGTEAFF
CDR3nt: TGTGCCAGCAGCCCAAGCAAACGGGGCGGCACTGAAGCTTTCTTT

v_gene: TRBV29-1
abundance: few
j_gene: TRBJ2-7
d_gene: .
CDR3aa: CSVAGTTREEQYF
CDR3nt: TGCAGCGTTGCGGGAACTACCCGCGAGGAGCAGTACTTC

v_gene: TRBV3-1
abundance: few
j_gene: TRBJ2-1
d_gene: .
CDR3aa: CASSRPSDNEQFF
CDR3nt: TGTGCCAGCAGCCGTCCCTCCGACAATGAGCAGTTCTTC

v_gene: TRBV5-1
abundance: .
j_gene: TRBJ2-2
d_gene: TRBD1
CDR3aa: CASKAGGYTGELFF
CDR3nt: TGCGCCAGCAAGGCAGGGGGCTACACCGGGGAGCTGTTTTTT

v_gene: TRBV11-2
abundance: few
j_gene: TRBJ2-7
d_gene: .
CDR3aa: CASTPAGLGYEQYF
CDR3nt: TGTGCCAGCACCCCGGCGGGGCTAGGGTACGAGCAGTACTTC